One sample yielded the 29 T cell receptor beta chains listed below, sequenced in a study of T cells in Graves' hyperthyroidism and ophthalmopathy (dated by TCRdb to about 2019). The library was generated by multiplex PCR. Sequencing relied on an Illumina HiSeq 2000. The TCR beta CDR3 regions were amplified from the RNA transcripts. For the first round of RT-PCR on the TCR CDR3, the HTBI primer set was used together with the Qiagen OneStep RT-PCR kit. TCRdb reprocessing: public reads trimmed at Q25 with fastp, clones called with MiXCR, in-frame beta chains kept. Identical CDR3 proteins give one entry, which carries the most common genes and DNA. This sample has 350,000 to 500,000 distinct CDR3 sequences in its table, and about 13% of those were observed once. 5% to 6% of the sample rests with the top ten. Sequencing was done on a sample of blood. The receptors were sampled from a woman aged 18-29 years with Graves' hyperthyroidism.

Only a few counts were recorded for this clonotype. The gene calls are TRBV2 and TRBJ2-2, with D possibly being TRBD1 (5 bases). The germline V gene has CDR1 SNHLY and CDR2 FYNNEI. Trimming removed 6 bases from V and 2 bases from J, with 13 bases in between. The CDR3 has 15 amino acids. The CDR3 loop reads CASRAPTENTGELFF. CDR3 sequence (DNA): TGTGCCAGCAGGGCCCCGACAGAAAACACCGGGGAGCTGTTTTTT.

Note on this clonotype: It may be a read error: a sequence one base away is much more abundant. The genes are TRBV5-1 and TRBJ1-5; 8 bases are a match to TRBD1. Germline loops: CDR1 SGHRS, CDR2 YFSETQ. This CDR3 region has 15 residues. CDR3 DNA sequence: TGCGCCGGCAGCTTGGATCCAGGGGGCGATCAGCCCCAGCATTTT. The encoded protein is CAGSLDPGGDQPQHF.

This clonotype came up many times. V usage is TRBV6-1 and J usage is TRBJ2-7, with D tentatively TRBD1 (6 bases). This CDR3 is 14 amino acids long. The germline V and J ends were trimmed by 5 bases and 3 bases, with 14 bases remaining between them. CDR1 is MNHNS, CDR2 SASEGT, per germline. Here the CDR3 reads CASSPGEGGYEQYF. Written as DNA, the CDR3 is TGTGCCAGCAGTCCAGGGGAAGGGGGCTACGAGCAGTACTTC.

The chain joins TRBV2 to TRBJ2-3, with 8 bases matching TRBD2. This CDR3 spans 16 amino acids. Per germline, CDR1 SNHLY and CDR2 FYNNEI. The V gene end was trimmed by 2 bases and the J gene end by 1 base; junction bases not matched to a gene: 5. CDR3 sequence: CASSESGSTGTDTQYF. For the CDR3, the DNA is TGTGCCAGCAGTGAAAGCGGGAGTACCGGCACAGATACGCAGTATTTT.

At least ten counts were recorded for this clonotype. This sequence joins TRBV5-1 and TRBJ1-2, with 7 bases identical to TRBD1. The CDR3 is 17 residues long. Germline V gene lookup returns CDR1 SGHRS and CDR2 YFSETQ. V lost 4 bases, J lost 0 bases, and 12 bases stayed unmatched. CDR3 coding DNA: TGCGCCAGCAGCCGCGGACAGGAAAGCGTAGCTAACTATGGCTACACCTTC. It is translated as CASSRGQESVANYGYTF.

In this sample, this clonotype turned up a few times. The chain has TRBV10-1 and TRBJ1-2; tentative D call: TRBD1 (6 bases). Germline values: CDR1 WNHNN, CDR2 SYGVQD (reference sequence). This CDR3 has 16 amino acids. Trimming took 0 bases from V and 4 from J, leaving 15 bases between them. The CDR3 sequence is CASSESRSGAGYGYTF. The DNA for the CDR3 is TGCGCCAGCAGTGAGTCGCGGTCAGGGGCTGGCTATGGCTACACCTTC.

This clonotype has a count of ten or more. J is TRBJ1-2 and V is TRBV2; 7 bases match TRBD1. Trimming removed 4 bases from V and 7 bases from J; junction bases left unmatched: 9. This CDR3 has 14 amino acids. From germline, CDR1 is SNHLY and CDR2 FYNNEI. The CDR3 here is CASSAWTGPVGYTF. In DNA form, the CDR3 reads TGTGCCAGCAGTGCATGGACAGGCCCGGTTGGCTACACCTTC.

The chain has TRBV9 and TRBJ2-3; 7 positions agree with TRBD1. This CDR3 has 15 residues. Trimming removed 3 bases from V and 1 base from J; junction bases left unmatched: 5. CDR1 is SGDLS and CDR2 is YYNGEE in the germline V gene. This CDR3 is CASSARQGGTDTQYF. CDR3 nucleotide sequence: TGTGCCAGCAGCGCCCGACAGGGAGGCACAGATACGCAGTATTTT.

The rearrangement joins TRBV2 to TRBJ2-2, with D possibly being TRBD1 or TRBD2 (5 bases each). This CDR3 has 14 amino acids. The V end lost 9 bases, the J end lost 2 bases, and 13 bases lay between the germline ends. CDR1 and CDR2 from the germline V gene are SNHLY and FYNNEI. CDR3 sequence reads: CARSGTDNTGELFF. The CDR3 DNA sequence: TGTGCCAGATCCGGGACGGACAACACCGGGGAGCTGTTTTTT.

This clonotype was observed a handful of times. CDR3 bases: TGTGCCAGCACAGGGAGCTCCTATAATTCACCCCTCCACTTT. It is translated as CASTGSSYNSPLHF. V gene TRBV7-2 combines with J gene TRBJ1-6, with D perhaps TRBD1 (5 bases). Germline CDR1 SGHTA, CDR2 FQGNSA. V lost 7 bases to trimming and J lost 0 bases, with 7 bases between them. The CDR3 has 14 residues.

The CDR3 here is CASSFRLTARPYEQYF. For the CDR3, the DNA is TGTGCCAGCAGCTTCCGTTTAACTGCAAGACCCTACGAGCAGTACTTC. The rearrangement links TRBV7-6 to TRBJ2-7; D is uncertain. The germline CDR1 and CDR2 sequences are SGHVS and FNYEAQ. This CDR3 spans 16 amino acids. The ends were cut back, 3 bases at V and 2 bases at J, with 17 bases in the middle.

This clonotype showed up many times. This chain connects TRBV7-2 to TRBJ1-2; D unresolved. V was cut by 3 bases and J by 3 bases, with 8 bases left in between. Germline CDR1 is SGHTA and CDR2 is FQGNSA. This CDR3 contains 13 residues. The CDR3 bases are TGTGCCAGCAGCTTCGGACCGGACTATGGCTACACCTTC. Translating it yields CASSFGPDYGYTF.

This clonotype has ten or more counts. The chain is built from TRBV10-3 and TRBJ2-3, with a weak D call TRBD2 (6 bases). This CDR3 has 14 amino acids. Trimming removed 4 bases at V and 5 bases at J, with 13 bases between. In germline, CDR1 is ENHRY, CDR2 SYGVKD. DNA of the CDR3: TGTGCCATCAGTGGAGCGGGTGACAGAGATACGCAGTATTTT. This translates into CAISGAGDRDTQYF.

This clonotype appeared a few times. In DNA, the CDR3 is TGTGCCAGCGGAACTACGGAGGGACTGAACTCCTACGAGCAGTACTTC. Amino acid sequence: CASGTTEGLNSYEQYF. V gene TRBV6-1 combines with J gene TRBJ2-7; possible D gene TRBD2, 6 bases. The V gene's germline CDR1 is MNHNS and CDR2 SASEGT. Trimming shortened V by 8 bases and J by 0 bases, and 20 bases separated the two germline ends. The CDR3 sequence is 16 residues long.

This clonotype has ten or more counts. The rearrangement joins TRBV7-3 to TRBJ2-3, with D tentatively TRBD2 (6 bases). V was trimmed by 6 bases and J by 2 bases, leaving 12 bases between them. The germline V gene has CDR1 SGHTA and CDR2 FQGTGA. The CDR3 loop spans 14 amino acids. The CDR3 DNA reads as TGTGCCAGCAGTTCCGGGACTCCCACAGATACGCAGTATTTT. Translation: CASSSGTPTDTQYF.

This clonotype was recorded at least ten times. The V call is TRBV28, the J call TRBJ2-7; D uncertain. Germline V lookup: CDR1 MDHEN, CDR2 SYDVKM. The CDR3 covers 15 residues. V gave up 1 base and J gave up 3 bases, with 13 bases separating them. The CDR3: CASSLSGLLGYEQYF. As DNA, the CDR3 is TGTGCCAGCAGTTTATCCGGGCTCCTTGGCTACGAGCAGTACTTC.

This clonotype was found a few times. The chain combines TRBV30 with TRBJ2-7, with a tentative D call TRBD2 (6 bases). The V and J ends lost 3 bases and 5 bases respectively, with 20 bases between them. The CDR3 runs to 15 residues. Germline V CDR1 and CDR2: GTSNPN, SVGIG (reference sequence). DNA for the CDR3: TGTGCCTGGAGCCCCGGACTATCCCGTCCCCACGAGCAGTACTTC. This codes for CAWSPGLSRPHEQYF.

The chain joins TRBV28 to TRBJ2-2; TRBD2 matches 13 bases. The CDR3 spans 18 residues. Trimming cost V 5 bases and J 4 bases; bases outside gene matches: 10. CDR1 is MDHEN and CDR2 is SYDVKM in the germline V gene. CDR3 nucleotides: TGTGCCAGCAGTCCTGGACTAGCGGGAGTGTTTGTCACCGGGGAGCTGTTTTTT. This sequence encodes CASSPGLAGVFVTGELFF. The variable domain in full, with the rest retrieved from reference TRBV28 and TRBJ2-2, is DVKVTQSSRYLVKRTGEKVFLECVQDMDHENMFWYRQDPGLGLRLIYFSYDVKMKEKGDIPEGYSVSREKKERFSLILESASTNQTSMYLCASSPGLAGVFVTGELFFGEGSRLTVL.

This clonotype has a count of ten or more. This chain connects TRBV27 to TRBJ2-7; D ambiguous. The germline CDR1 and CDR2 sequences are MNHEY and SMNVEV (reference sequence). V lost 4 bases and J 0 bases, leaving 16 bases between the germline ends. The CDR3 has 16 amino acids. The CDR3 nucleotides are TGTGCCAGCAGTTCCGCGCTTGACACTCTCTCCTACGAGCAGTACTTC. Translating it yields CASSSALDTLSYEQYF.

This chain connects TRBV12-3 or TRBV12-4 to TRBJ1-2; 7 positions match TRBD1. This CDR3 has 14 residues. V lost 6 bases, J lost 5 bases, and 9 bases stayed unmatched. In DNA form, the CDR3 reads TGTGCCAGCAGCTCTGACAGGGACTCGTATGGCTACACCTTC. It encodes CASSSDRDSYGYTF.

This clonotype was seen a handful of times. The gene calls are TRBV15 and TRBJ1-2; 7 nucleotides line up with TRBD1. CDR3 length equals 15 residues. CDR1 LNHNV and CDR2 YYDKDF come from the germline V gene (reference sequence). V lost 5 bases, J lost 1 base, and 7 bases stayed unmatched. Here the CDR3 DNA reads TGTGCCACCAGCGGCTGGACAGGAGATAACTATGGCTACACCTTC. Protein: CATSGWTGDNYGYTF.

This clonotype appeared many times. The genes are TRBV27 and TRBJ1-1, with 8 bases fitting TRBD1. V shed 6 bases, J shed 5 bases, and the junction held 5 bases outside the gene matches. Germline assignment: CDR1 MNHEY and CDR2 SMNVEV (reference sequence). The CDR3 consists of 13 residues. CDR3 nucleotides: TGTGCCAGCAGAAAAACAGGGGGAACTGAAGCTTTCTTT. Translating gives CASRKTGGTEAFF.

This clonotype was recorded many times. The chain recombines TRBV6-1 with TRBJ2-7; TRBD2 aligns across 7 bases. CDR3 length equals 13 residues. CDR1 is MNHNS, CDR2 SASEGT, per germline. After removal of 6 bases from V and 7 bases from J, the junction contained 9 bases not matched to a gene. In nucleotides, the CDR3 is TGTGCCAGCAGCCCCTCGGGGGGTTGGGAGCAGTACTTC. Its protein is CASSPSGGWEQYF.

This clonotype was found many times. The rearrangement uses TRBV28 and TRBJ2-7; 10 bases line up with TRBD2. The V gene's germline CDR1 is MDHEN and CDR2 SYDVKM. There are 14 residues in the CDR3. V lost 10 bases, J lost 2 bases, and 8 bases stayed unmatched. The CDR3 coding sequence is TGTGCCACCGAAATAGCGGGAGGTGCCTACGAGCAGTACTTC. Amino acid sequence: CATEIAGGAYEQYF.

To note about this clonotype: This may stem from a read error, because a much larger clone lies one nucleotide away. V gene TRBV7-2 combines with J gene TRBJ2-3, with D hard to call. The CDR3 length is 12 residues. Germline loops: CDR1 SGHTA, CDR2 FQGNSA. The CDR3 loop is CPSSAFADTQYF. The CDR3, as DNA: TGTCCCAGCAGCGCTTTTGCAGATACGCAGTATTTT.

At least ten counts were recorded for this clonotype. The chain is built from TRBV2 and TRBJ1-1; unclear D gene. Per the germline V gene, CDR1 is SNHLY and CDR2 is FYNNEI. Trimming pared 4 bases from V and 2 bases from J, leaving 17 bases between. This CDR3 has 16 residues. CDR3 DNA sequence: TGTGCCAGCAGTGTAGGACCAGCATGGTATAACACTGAAGCTTTCTTT. Protein: CASSVGPAWYNTEAFF.

Ten or more counts support this clonotype. This sequence joins TRBV12-3 or TRBV12-4 and TRBJ2-1; 11 bases match TRBD2. The CDR3 has 15 amino acids. V lost 6 bases to trimming and J lost 2 bases; unmatched junction nucleotides: 3. CDR3 region: CASRKTSGTYNEQFF. The CDR3 coding sequence is TGTGCCAGCAGGAAGACTAGCGGGACCTACAATGAGCAGTTCTTC.

Ten or more counts support this clonotype. The chain employs TRBV5-8 and TRBJ1-1; D unclear. This CDR3 has 15 residues. The V end was cut by 1 base, the J end by 4 bases, with 14 bases between. CDR1 SGHTS and CDR2 YDEGEE come from the germline V gene. The CDR3 reads CASSLPVGRITEAFF. In DNA, the CDR3 is TGTGCCAGCAGCTTGCCTGTGGGCAGGATCACTGAAGCTTTCTTT.

This rearrangement joins TRBV2 to TRBJ2-2, with 7 bases fitting TRBD1. Germline V lookup: CDR1 SNHLY, CDR2 FYNNEI. After removal of 6 bases from V and 3 bases from J, the junction contained 10 bases not matched to a gene. This CDR3 contains 16 residues. CDR3 sequence (DNA): TGTGCCAGCAGCTACGCTGGGACAGAATACACCGGGGAGCTGTTTTTT. This sequence encodes CASSYAGTEYTGELFF. The whole variable domain, filled in from reference TRBV2 and TRBJ2-2, reads EPEVTQTPSHQVTQMGQEVILRCVPISNHLYFYWYRQILGQKVEFLVSFYNNEISEKSEIFDDQFSVERPDGSNFTLKIRSTKLEDSAMYFCASSYAGTEYTGELFFGEGSRLTVL.